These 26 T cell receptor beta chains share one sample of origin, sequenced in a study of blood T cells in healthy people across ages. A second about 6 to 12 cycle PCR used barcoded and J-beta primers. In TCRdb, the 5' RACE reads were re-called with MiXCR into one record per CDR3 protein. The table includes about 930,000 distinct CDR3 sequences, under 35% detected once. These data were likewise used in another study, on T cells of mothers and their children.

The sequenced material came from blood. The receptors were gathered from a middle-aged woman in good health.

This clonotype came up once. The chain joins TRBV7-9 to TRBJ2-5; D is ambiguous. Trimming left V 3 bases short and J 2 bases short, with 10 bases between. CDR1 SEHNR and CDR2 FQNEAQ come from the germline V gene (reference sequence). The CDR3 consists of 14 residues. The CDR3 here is CASSFPAQQETQYF. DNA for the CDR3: TGTGCCAGCAGCTTCCCTGCACAGCAAGAGACCCAGTACTTC.

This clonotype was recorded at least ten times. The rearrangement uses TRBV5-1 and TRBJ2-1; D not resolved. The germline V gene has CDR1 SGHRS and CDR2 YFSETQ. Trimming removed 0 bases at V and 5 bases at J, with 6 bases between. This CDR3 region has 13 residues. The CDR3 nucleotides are TGCGCCAGCAGCTTGGAGACAAACAATGAGCAGTTCTTC. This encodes CASSLETNNEQFF.

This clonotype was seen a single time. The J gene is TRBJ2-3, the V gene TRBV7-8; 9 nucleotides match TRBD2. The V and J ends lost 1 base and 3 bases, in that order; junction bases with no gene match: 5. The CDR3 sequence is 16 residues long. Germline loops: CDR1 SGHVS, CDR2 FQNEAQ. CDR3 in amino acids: CASSLEIGLATDTQYF. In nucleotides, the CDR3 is TGTGCCAGCAGCTTAGAAATCGGACTAGCGACAGATACGCAGTATTTT.

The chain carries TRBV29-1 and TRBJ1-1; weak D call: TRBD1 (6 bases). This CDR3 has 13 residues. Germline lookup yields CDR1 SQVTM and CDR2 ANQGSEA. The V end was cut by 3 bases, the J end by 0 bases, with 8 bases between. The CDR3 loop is CSVEQGLNTEAFF. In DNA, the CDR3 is TGCAGCGTTGAGCAGGGGCTGAACACTGAAGCTTTCTTT.

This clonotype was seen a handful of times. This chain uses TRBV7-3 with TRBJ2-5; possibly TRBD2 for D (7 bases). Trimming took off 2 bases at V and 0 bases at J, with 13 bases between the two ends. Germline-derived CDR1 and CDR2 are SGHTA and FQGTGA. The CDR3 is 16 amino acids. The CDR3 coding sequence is TGTGCCAGCAGCTTAGGGAAGGGGGGGCACCAAGAGACCCAGTACTTC. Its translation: CASSLGKGGHQETQYF.

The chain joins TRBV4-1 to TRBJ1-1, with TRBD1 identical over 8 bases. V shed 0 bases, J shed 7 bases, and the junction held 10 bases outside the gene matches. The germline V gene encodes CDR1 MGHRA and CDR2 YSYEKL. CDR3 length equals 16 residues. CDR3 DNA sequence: TGCGCCAGCAGCCAAGATAAGGCAGGGGGCTTCATTGAAGCTTTCTTT. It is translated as CASSQDKAGGFIEAFF.

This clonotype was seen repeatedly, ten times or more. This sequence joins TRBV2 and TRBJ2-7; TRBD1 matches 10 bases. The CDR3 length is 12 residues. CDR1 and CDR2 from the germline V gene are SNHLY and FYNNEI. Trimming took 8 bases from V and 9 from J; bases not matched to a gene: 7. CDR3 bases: TGTGCCAGCGGGACAGGGGCCCGCGGGCAGTACTTC. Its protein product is CASGTGARGQYF. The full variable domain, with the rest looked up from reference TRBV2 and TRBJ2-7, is EPEVTQTPSHQVTQMGQEVILRCVPISNHLYFYWYRQILGQKVEFLVSFYNNEISEKSEIFDDQFSVERPDGSNFTLKIRSTKLEDSAMYFCASGTGARGQYFGPGTRLTVT.

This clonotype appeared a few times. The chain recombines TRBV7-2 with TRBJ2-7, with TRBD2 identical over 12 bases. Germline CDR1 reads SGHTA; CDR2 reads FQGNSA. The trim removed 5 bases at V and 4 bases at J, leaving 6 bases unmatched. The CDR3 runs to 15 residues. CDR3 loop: CASSVTGTSGYEQYF. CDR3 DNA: TGTGCCAGCAGCGTAACCGGGACTAGCGGGTACGAGCAGTACTTC.

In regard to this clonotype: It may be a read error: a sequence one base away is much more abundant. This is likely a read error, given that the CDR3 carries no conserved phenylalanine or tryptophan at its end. CDR3 sequence: CASSQDGRSYGYTV. The CDR3, as DNA: TGTGCCAGCAGCCAAGACGGACGGAGCTATGGCTACACCGTC. This chain connects TRBV14 to TRBJ1-2; D remains ambiguous. V shed 0 bases and J shed 4 bases, with 9 bases lying between them. The CDR3 contains 14 residues. Germline loops: CDR1 SGHDN, CDR2 FVKESK.

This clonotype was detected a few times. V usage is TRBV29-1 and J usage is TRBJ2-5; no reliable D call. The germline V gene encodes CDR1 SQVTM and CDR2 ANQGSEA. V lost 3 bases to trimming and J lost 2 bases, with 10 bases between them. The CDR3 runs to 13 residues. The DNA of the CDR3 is TGCAGCGTTGATGCTAACCGACAAGAGACCCAGTACTTC. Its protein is CSVDANRQETQYF.

The DNA for the CDR3 is TGTGCCAGCAGTTACTCGAATTCTAGGGGGTGGTTTAGGAACAATGAGCAGTTCTTC. Translation: CASSYSNSRGWFRNNEQFF. The chain links TRBV6-2 or TRBV6-3 to TRBJ2-1; possible D gene TRBD1, 6 bases. Trimming cost V 0 bases and J 5 bases, with 23 bases left between them. Per the germline V gene, CDR1 is MNHEY and CDR2 is SVGEGT. There are 19 residues in the CDR3.

DNA for the CDR3: TGCGCCAGCAGCTTCGGCAGGAGTGGGCGGGAGGCCAACTATGGCTACACCTTC. Protein product: CASSFGRSGREANYGYTF. The rearrangement joins TRBV5-1 to TRBJ1-2; D gene unclear. The CDR3 totals 18 residues. Germline values: CDR1 SGHRS, CDR2 YFSETQ. V was cut by 2 bases and J by 2 bases, with 22 bases left in between.

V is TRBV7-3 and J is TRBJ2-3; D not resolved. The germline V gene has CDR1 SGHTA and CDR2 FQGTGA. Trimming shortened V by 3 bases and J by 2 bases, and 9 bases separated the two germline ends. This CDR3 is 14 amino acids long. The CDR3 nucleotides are TGTGCCAGCAGCTTGTCCGGCCACACAGATACGCAGTATTTT. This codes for CASSLSGHTDTQYF.

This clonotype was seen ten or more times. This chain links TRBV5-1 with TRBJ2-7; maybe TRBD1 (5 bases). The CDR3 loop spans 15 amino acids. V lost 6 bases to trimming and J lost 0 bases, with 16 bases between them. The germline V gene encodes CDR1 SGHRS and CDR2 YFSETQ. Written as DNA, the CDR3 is TGCGCCAGCAAGGTGGCAGGGCCAAGCTCCTACGAGCAGTACTTC. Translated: CASKVAGPSSYEQYF.

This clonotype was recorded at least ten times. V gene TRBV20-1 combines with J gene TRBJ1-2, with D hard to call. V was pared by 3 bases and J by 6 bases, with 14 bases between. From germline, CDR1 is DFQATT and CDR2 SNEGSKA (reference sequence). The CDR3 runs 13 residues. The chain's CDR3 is CSASQSVLDGYTF. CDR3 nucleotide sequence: TGCAGTGCTAGTCAAAGTGTGTTAGATGGCTACACCTTC.

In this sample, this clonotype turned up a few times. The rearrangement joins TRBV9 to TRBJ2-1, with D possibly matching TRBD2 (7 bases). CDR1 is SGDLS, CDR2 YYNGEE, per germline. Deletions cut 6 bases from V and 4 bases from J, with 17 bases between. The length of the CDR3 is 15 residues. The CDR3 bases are TGTGCCAGCAACCCTGAGGGAGGGGGGTACAATGAGCAGTTCTTC. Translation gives CASNPEGGGYNEQFF.

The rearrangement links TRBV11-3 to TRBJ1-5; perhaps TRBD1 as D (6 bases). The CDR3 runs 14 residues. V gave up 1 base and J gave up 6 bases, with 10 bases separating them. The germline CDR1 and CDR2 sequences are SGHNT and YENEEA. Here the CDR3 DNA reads TGTGCCAGCAGCTTAGGGGACAAGGTTCAGCCCCAGCATTTT. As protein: CASSLGDKVQPQHF.

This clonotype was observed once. This CDR3 reads CASSPHFPSGRETQYF. The CDR3 region has the DNA TGTGCCAGCAGCCCCCACTTCCCAAGTGGCCGGGAGACCCAGTACTTC. This rearrangement joins TRBV6-6 to TRBJ2-5; D gene unclear. The CDR3 length is 16 residues. V was pared by 6 bases and J by 5 bases, with 22 bases between. Germline V CDR1 and CDR2: MNHNY, SVGAGI (reference sequence).

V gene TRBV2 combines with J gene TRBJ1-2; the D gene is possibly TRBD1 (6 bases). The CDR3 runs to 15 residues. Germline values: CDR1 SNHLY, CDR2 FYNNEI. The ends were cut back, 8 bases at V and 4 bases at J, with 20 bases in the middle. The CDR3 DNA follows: TGTGCCAGCTGTGCCGGGGGGGGGCTGCTCTATGGCTACACCTTC. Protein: CASCAGGGLLYGYTF.

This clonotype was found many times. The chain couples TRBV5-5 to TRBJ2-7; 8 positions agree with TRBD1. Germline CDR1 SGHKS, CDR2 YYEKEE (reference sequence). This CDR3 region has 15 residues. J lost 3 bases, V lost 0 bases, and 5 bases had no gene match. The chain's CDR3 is CASSLDPGGVYEQYF. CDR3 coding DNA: TGTGCCAGCAGCTTGGACCCAGGGGGCGTCTACGAGCAGTACTTC.

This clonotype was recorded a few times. The CDR3 region is CASSVVSSFYNEQFF. As DNA, the CDR3 is TGTGCCAGCAGCGTCGTTTCGAGCTTCTACAATGAGCAGTTCTTC. This chain uses TRBV7-2 with TRBJ2-1; D gene uncertain. The V gene lost 5 bases and the J gene lost 3 bases, with 14 bases spanning the gap. Germline lookup yields CDR1 SGHTA and CDR2 FQGNSA. This CDR3 is built from 15 residues.

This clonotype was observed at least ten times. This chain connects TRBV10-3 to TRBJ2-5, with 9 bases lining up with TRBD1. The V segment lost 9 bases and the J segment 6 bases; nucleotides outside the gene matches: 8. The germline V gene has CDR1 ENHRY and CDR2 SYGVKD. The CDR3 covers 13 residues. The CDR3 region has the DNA TGTGCCATGGGACAGGGTGGAGTAAAGACCCAGTACTTC. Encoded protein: CAMGQGGVKTQYF.

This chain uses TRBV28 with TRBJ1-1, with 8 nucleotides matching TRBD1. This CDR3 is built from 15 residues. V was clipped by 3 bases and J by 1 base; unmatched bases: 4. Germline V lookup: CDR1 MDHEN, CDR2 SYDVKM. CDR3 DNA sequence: TGTGCCAGCAGTTTTATACAGGGGGAGAACACTGAAGCTTTCTTT. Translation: CASSFIQGENTEAFF.

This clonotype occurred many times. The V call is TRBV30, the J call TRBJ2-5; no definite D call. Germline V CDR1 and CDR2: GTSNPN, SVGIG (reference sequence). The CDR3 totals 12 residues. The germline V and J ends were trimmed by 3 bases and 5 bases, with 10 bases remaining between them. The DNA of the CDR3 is TGTGCCTGGAGACGACAAGTGGAGACCCAGTACTTC. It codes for CAWRRQVETQYF.

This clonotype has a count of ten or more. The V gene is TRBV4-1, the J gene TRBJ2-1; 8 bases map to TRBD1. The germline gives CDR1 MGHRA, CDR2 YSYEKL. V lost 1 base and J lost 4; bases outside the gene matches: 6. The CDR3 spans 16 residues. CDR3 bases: TGCGCCAGCAGCCAAGTCGGGACAGGAATTTACAATGAGCAGTTCTTC. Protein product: CASSQVGTGIYNEQFF.

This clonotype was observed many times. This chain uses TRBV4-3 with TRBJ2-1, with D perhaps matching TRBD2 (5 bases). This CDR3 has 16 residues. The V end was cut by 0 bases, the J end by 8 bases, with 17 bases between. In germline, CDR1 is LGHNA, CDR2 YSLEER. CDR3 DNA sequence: TGCGCCAGCAGCCAAGAGTTCGCGGTTGGGAGCTATGAGCAGTTCTTC. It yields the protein CASSQEFAVGSYEQFF.